The 21 T cell receptor beta chains below were found in one sample sequenced in a study of blood T cell repertoires in COVID-19. The repertoire was sequenced with immunoSEQ multiplex PCR; TCRdb's copy has only in-frame clones and lacks some. The sample lists fewer than 200,000 clones; about 85% were seen once. Sequenced input: peripheral blood. These TCRs come from a man aged 60 to 69 who had recovered from COVID-19.

The V and J genes are TRBV7-3 and TRBJ2-3, with 9 bases lining up with TRBD1. Germline CDR1 and CDR2: SGHTA and FQGTGA. This CDR3 is built from 15 residues. J gave up 0 bases and V 2 bases, and 0 bases lay outside the gene matches. The CDR3 loop reads CASSLGTGSTDTQYF. CDR3 nucleotide sequence: TGTGCCAGCAGCTTAGGGACAGGGAGCACAGATACGCAGTATTTT.

The chain couples TRBV7-9 to TRBJ2-5; 7 bases line up with TRBD2. The CDR3 is 17 amino acids. CDR1 is SEHNR, CDR2 FQNEAQ, per germline (reference sequence). V was clipped by 1 base and J by 0 bases; unmatched bases: 8. The CDR3 here is CASSLGSGGTYQETQYF. The CDR3 nucleotides are TGTGCCAGCAGCTTAGGTTCCGGGGGGACGTACCAAGAGACCCAGTACTTC.

This chain links TRBV4-3 with TRBJ2-7; TRBD2 aligns across 8 bases. The V gene's germline CDR1 is LGHNA and CDR2 YSLEER. CDR3 length: 17 residues. The J segment lost 3 bases and the V segment lost 0 bases, leaving 10 bases of the junction unmatched. CDR3 DNA: TGCGCCAGCAGCCAAGAGGCGGTCGGGGGGGGGTTCTACGAGCAGTACTTC. As protein: CASSQEAVGGGFYEQYF.

This chain uses TRBV5-1 with TRBJ2-3; 9 bases align to TRBD1. The CDR3 spans 14 residues. Germline values: CDR1 SGHRS, CDR2 YFSETQ. Trimming at V came to 2 bases and at J to 5 bases, leaving 3 bases not matched to a gene. The CDR3 region has the DNA TGCGCCAGCAGCTTAAGGACAGGGGTAGATACGCAGTATTTT. It translates to CASSLRTGVDTQYF. The whole variable domain, filled in from reference TRBV5-1 and TRBJ2-3, reads KAGVTQTPRYLIKTRGQQVTLSCSPISGHRSVSWYQQTPGQGLQFLFEYFSETQRNKGNFPGRFSGRQFSNSRSEMNVSTLELGDSALYLCASSLRTGVDTQYFGPGTRLTVL.

The genes are TRBV27 and TRBJ1-1; 10 positions agree with TRBD1. CDR1 and CDR2 (germline): MNHEY, SMNVEV (reference sequence). The CDR3 is made up of 16 amino acids. With V trimmed by 4 bases and J by 3 bases, 8 bases remained unmatched. The CDR3 is CASSSPRQGAYTEAFF. In nucleotides, the CDR3 is TGTGCCAGCAGTTCGCCCCGACAGGGGGCGTACACTGAAGCTTTCTTT.

This sequence joins TRBV12-3 or TRBV12-4 and TRBJ2-7; 11 nucleotides align to TRBD2. The CDR3 spans 13 residues. V was clipped by 6 bases and J by 2 bases; unmatched bases: 0. The CDR3: CASRLAGAYEQYF. The DNA of the CDR3 is TGTGCCAGCAGACTAGCGGGGGCCTACGAGCAGTACTTC.

This clone is deemed medium-sized. The V gene is TRBV9, the J gene TRBJ2-7; 9 bases are a match to TRBD2. Germline loops: CDR1 SGDLS, CDR2 YYNGEE. Trimming removed 3 bases from V and 5 bases from J; junction bases left unmatched: 12. CDR3 length equals 16 residues. Here the CDR3 reads CASSEDPAGGVNEQYF. DNA of the CDR3: TGTGCCAGCAGCGAGGACCCAGCGGGGGGAGTTAACGAGCAGTACTTC.

The rearrangement uses TRBV19 and TRBJ2-2; 9 bases map to TRBD1. The junction had 10 bases not matched to a gene; V was cut back by 6 bases and J by 5 bases. Germline-derived CDR1 and CDR2 are LNHDA and SQIVND (reference sequence). The CDR3 is 16 residues long. The CDR3 loop reads CASSPDRGELTGELFF. Written as DNA, the CDR3 is TGTGCCAGTAGCCCGGACAGGGGAGAATTGACCGGGGAGCTGTTTTTT.

By proportion, this clone is medium-sized (0.01 to 0.1%). The chain couples TRBV10-3 to TRBJ1-2, with D perhaps matching TRBD1 (6 bases). The CDR3 spans 18 residues. Deletions cut 0 bases from V and 4 bases from J, with 21 bases between. CDR1 is ENHRY and CDR2 is SYGVKD in the germline V gene. The CDR3 coding sequence is TGTGCCATCAGTGAGTCGGGGATAGGAAAAGGGGGACCCTATGGCTACACCTTC. Its translation: CAISESGIGKGGPYGYTF.

This clone was observed a handful of times. V gene TRBV9 combines with J gene TRBJ2-7, with 10 bases that match TRBD1. The germline V gene has CDR1 SGDLS and CDR2 YYNGEE. Trimming at V came to 4 bases and at J to 4 bases, leaving 8 bases not matched to a gene. There are 15 residues in the CDR3. The CDR3 nucleotides read TGTGCCAGCAGCCCCCCGGGACAGGGGTGGTACGAGCAGTACTTC. It yields the protein CASSPPGQGWYEQYF. The whole variable domain, filled in from reference TRBV9 and TRBJ2-7, reads DSGVTQTPKHLITATGQRVTLRCSPRSGDLSVYWYQQSLDQGLQFLIQYYNGEERAKGNILERFSAQQFPDLHSELNLSSLELGDSALYFCASSPPGQGWYEQYFGPGTRLTVT.

Turning to this clone: The same CDR3 can be traced to other DNA sequences in this sample. The chain joins TRBV2 to TRBJ2-3, with 8 bases lining up with TRBD1. The germline V gene has CDR1 SNHLY and CDR2 FYNNEI. With 6 bases clipped from V and 4 bases from J, the junction kept 6 bases outside the gene matches. The CDR3 has 14 amino acids. CDR3 bases: TGTGCCAGCAGCCCCGGGACAGGCTCAGATACGCAGTATTTT. Translating gives CASSPGTGSDTQYF.

CDR3 in amino acids: CASSRTGAINTEAFF. The CDR3 nucleotides read TGTGCCAGCAGCAGGACAGGGGCAATCAACACTGAAGCTTTCTTT. This sequence joins TRBV6-5 and TRBJ1-1; TRBD1 matches at 9 bases. CDR1 MNHEY and CDR2 SVGAGI come from the germline V gene. The V segment lost 6 bases and the J segment 2 bases; nucleotides outside the gene matches: 7. The CDR3 consists of 15 residues.

The chain recombines TRBV28 with TRBJ1-4; no clear D. The V end was cut by 6 bases, the J end by 0 bases, with 5 bases between. This CDR3 has 13 amino acids. Germline loops: CDR1 MDHEN, CDR2 SYDVKM. The CDR3 DNA reads as TGTGCCAGCAGACAGACAACTAATGAAAAACTGTTTTTT. It codes for CASRQTTNEKLFF.

The chain joins TRBV1 to TRBJ2-4; the table's D call, TRBD2, was not checked against the DNA. TRBV1 represents a pseudogene. CDR3 length: 23 amino acids. The CDR3, as DNA: TGCACCAGCAGCCAAGATTCCAGCCCTAGCGGGGGCGCCTCCCGCGCAGCCAAAAACATTCAGTACTTC. It encodes CTSSQDSSPSGGASRAAKNIQYF.

The chain uses TRBV18 and TRBJ1-5, with 7 bases fitting TRBD1. CDR3 length equals 13 residues. The junction had 4 bases not matched to a gene; V was cut back by 5 bases and J by 6 bases. CDR1 and CDR2 (germline): KGHSH, LQKENI. In DNA, the CDR3 is TGTGCCAGCTCAACTGACAGGGTTCAGCCCCAGCATTTT. It is translated as CASSTDRVQPQHF.

The J gene is TRBJ1-6, the V gene TRBV18; TRBD1 matches at 12 bases. V was clipped by 5 bases and J by 5 bases; unmatched bases: 7. CDR1 is KGHSH and CDR2 is LQKENI in the germline V gene. The CDR3 spans 17 residues. This CDR3 reads CASSTGTGGADNSPLHF. The DNA for the CDR3 is TGTGCCAGCTCAACCGGGACAGGGGGCGCAGATAATTCACCCCTCCACTTT.

V is TRBV7-9 and J is TRBJ1-4, with D perhaps TRBD1 (5 bases). The CDR3 has 19 amino acids. CDR1 is SEHNR, CDR2 FQNEAQ, per germline (reference sequence). V dropped 5 bases and J dropped 5 bases, with 27 bases sitting between them. The CDR3 DNA reads as TGTGCCAGCAGCCTCCAAGGGGCCGTTGGGTCGTTTCTAAATGAAAAACTGTTTTTT. This gives the protein CASSLQGAVGSFLNEKLFF.

The genes are TRBV3-1 (or the pseudogene TRBV3-2) and TRBJ2-1, with D perhaps TRBD1 (6 bases). The germline gives CDR1 LGHDT, CDR2 YNNKEL (reference sequence). The length of the CDR3 is 12 residues. Deletions cut 4 bases from V and 12 bases from J, with 13 bases between. The CDR3 here is CASSRGGKGQFF. The DNA for the CDR3 is TGTGCCAGCAGCCGAGGGGGAAAAGGGCAGTTCTTC.

The CDR3 protein is CAWSPAGQLSNQPQHF. CDR3 DNA sequence: TGTGCCTGGAGCCCCGCGGGACAGCTAAGCAATCAGCCCCAGCATTTT. This chain connects TRBV30 to TRBJ1-5, with 7 bases that match TRBD1. The CDR3 loop spans 16 amino acids. Germline V lookup: CDR1 GTSNPN, CDR2 SVGIG (reference sequence). V gave up 3 bases and J gave up 1 base; unmatched junction bases: 9.

The chain joins TRBV19 to TRBJ2-5; 8 bases align to TRBD2. V lost 6 bases and J lost 5; bases outside the gene matches: 8. Germline values: CDR1 LNHDA, CDR2 SQIVND (reference sequence). This CDR3 has 14 amino acids. CDR3 in DNA: TGTGCCAGTAGGCCCAGCGGGGGTCGGGAGACCCAGTACTTC. Protein product: CASRPSGGRETQYF.

The chain couples TRBV29-1 to TRBJ1-1; D gene ambiguous. The CDR3 contains 11 residues. Per germline, CDR1 SQVTM and CDR2 ANQGSEA. V lost 4 bases to trimming and J lost 6 bases, with 9 bases between them. DNA for the CDR3: TGCAGCGTTGTCAGCGACGCTGAAGCTTTCTTT. This codes for CSVVSDAEAFF.